A selection of T cell receptor beta chains follows, all from one sample in a study of T cells in tumors and immune-related adverse events. Sequenced by immunoSEQ multiplex PCR; TCRdb stores in-frame clones only, minus some. Of about 22,000 clones detected, under 95% appear once; the ten largest clones hold 1.3% to 1.5%. This material consisted of lymph node tissue, taken from a patient treated with anti-PD-1 therapy. These receptors originate from a female donor with metastatic renal cell carcinoma. Each CDR3 is given with its conserved first and last residue. A D gene is named only where the DNA matches it firmly. A row's size may be missing; if present it is once, few, many or a size class.

d_call	v_call	j_call	clone_size	cdr3_nt	cdr3_aa
.	TRBV11-3	TRBJ2-1	.	TGTGCCAGCAGGACCCAGACGAATGAGCAGTTCTTC	CASRTQTNEQFF
TRBD2	TRBV11-2	TRBJ2-5	.	TGTGCCAGCAGCTTAGGGGACGGGAGGGGAACCCAGTACTTC	CASSLGDGRGTQYF
TRBD2	TRBV29-1	TRBJ2-7	.	TGCAGCGTTTGGACTAGCGGGAGCTCCTACGAGCAGTACTTC	CSVWTSGSSYEQYF
TRBD1	TRBV28	TRBJ2-1	.	TGTGCCAGCAGTTTCGGACAGGGGATCGTCGGTGAGGATGAGCAGTTCTTC	CASSFGQGIVGEDEQFF
.	TRBV27	TRBJ2-1	.	TGTGCCAGCAGTTTGGGGCAAGATGAGCAGTTCTTC	CASSLGQDEQFF
TRBD1	TRBV11-2	TRBJ1-2	once	TGTGCCAGCAGCTCCTCTGACAGGGGGCGAACCTTC	CASSSSDRGRTF
.	TRBV29-1	TRBJ2-3	.	TGCAGCCTCACTGGGGTCAGCGATACGCAGTATTTT	CSLTGVSDTQYF
.	TRBV7-9	TRBJ2-5	.	TGTGCCAGCAGCTTCGGCGGGATACGGATAGGGGCCCAGTACTTC	CASSFGGIRIGAQYF
TRBD2	TRBV19	TRBJ2-1	.	TGTGCCAGTAGTATTCCGAGCGGGAGGGCCAAGGATGAGCAGTTCTTC	CASSIPSGRAKDEQFF
.	TRBV27	TRBJ1-5	few	TGTGCCAGCAGTGAATCCAACAATCAGCCCCAGCATTTT	CASSESNNQPQHF
.	TRBV6-6	TRBJ1-1	.	TGTGCCAGCAGTCACCGGGGCCTGAACACTGAAGCTTTCTTT	CASSHRGLNTEAFF
.	TRBV28	TRBJ1-5	.	TGTGCCAGCAGTCGGAGCAATCAGCCCCAGCATTTT	CASSRSNQPQHF
.	TRBV10-2	TRBJ2-1	.	TGCGCCAGCAGTTTCCCGGGGGAGCAGTTCTTC	CASSFPGEQFF
TRBD1	TRBV25-1	TRBJ2-2	.	TGTGCCAGCACCGCAGGGGGAAACACCGGGGAGCTGTTTTTT	CASTAGGNTGELFF
.	TRBV2	TRBJ2-5	.	TGTGCCACCCATGCTAGCTTCGGAGAGACCCAGTACTTC	CATHASFGETQYF
.	TRBV5-1	TRBJ1-1	.	TGCGCCAGCAGCTTGGACGGATTGAACACTGAAGCTTTCTTT	CASSLDGLNTEAFF
TRBD1	TRBV6-5	TRBJ1-2	.	TGTGCCAGCAGTGAACACAGGGGGGTCTCTGGCTACACCTTC	CASSEHRGVSGYTF
.	TRBV4-3	TRBJ1-1	.	TGCGCCAGCAGCCGCCCTGGGGAAGGGGGCACTGAAGCTTTCTTT	CASSRPGEGGTEAFF
TRBD1	TRBV19	TRBJ1-1	.	TGTGCCAGTAGTATAGATCCAGGGGCAGGGGGCCCGGACACTGAAGCTTTCTTT	CASSIDPGAGGPDTEAFF